This TCR beta chain was recovered during a study of human CD8 memory T cell subsets. Overall study findings and caveats: Among the subsets, Chao1 estimates suggested that stem-like memory T cells were more diverse than precursor exhausted T cells.

TCR beta libraries were made by UMI-labeled 5' RACE. Per the original methods: Between about 2,900 and 20,000 functional CDR3 beta clonotypes were found per TCR beta library. No DNA is given; TCRdb re-called the 5' RACE reads and lists each CDR3 protein once. Clone size and V and J calls follow TCRdb, not the original study. The table counts some 12,000 distinct CDR3 sequences; over 6.5% lies in the top ten. It was negative magnetic separation that enriched the total CD8+ T cells. For every subset, the RNA was derived from duplicate vials of under 180,000 sorted CD8+ T cells. CDR3 length equals 16 residues. Looked up from germline, CDR1 is SEHNR and CDR2 is FQNEAQ (reference sequence). Concerning this clonotype itself: No antigen is known for it.

This sequence was found in a human donor in good health. The chain links TRBV7-9 to TRBJ2-1; TCRdb's assignment of TRBD2 cannot be checked, as there is no DNA. Source material: CD8+ T cells from PBMCs. CDR3 sequence: CASSVGDSVGYNEQFF.